Below are 31 T cell receptor beta chains sequenced from a single sample in a study of blood T cell repertoires in COVID-19. Measured with immunoSEQ multiplex PCR; TCRdb has only the in-frame clones, and not every one. The sample holds 230,000 or so clones, around 83% seen once. The sample taken for sequencing was peripheral blood. The receptors were gathered from a middle-aged man with active or convalescent COVID-19.

This chain uses TRBV2 with TRBJ2-3, with 12 bases fitting TRBD1. Germline CDR1 is SNHLY and CDR2 is FYNNEI. J lost 4 bases, V lost 5 bases, and 13 bases had no gene match. This CDR3 is built from 18 residues. The CDR3, as DNA: TGTGCCAGCAGTCTCGTCCCGGGACAGGGGGCTAGTCCAGATACGCAGTATTTT. This translates into CASSLVPGQGASPDTQYF.

The gene calls are TRBV24-1 and TRBJ2-7; D gene unclear. The CDR3 loop spans 12 amino acids. From germline, CDR1 is KGHDR and CDR2 SFDVKD. Deletions cut 4 bases from V and 1 base from J, with 4 bases between. As DNA, the CDR3 is TGTGCCACCAGTGACACATCCTACGAGCAGTACTTC. This sequence encodes CATSDTSYEQYF.

V is TRBV27 and J is TRBJ2-7; 7 nucleotides match TRBD1. The germline gives CDR1 MNHEY, CDR2 SMNVEV (reference sequence). V was clipped by 4 bases and J by 4 bases; unmatched bases: 13. This CDR3 is built from 16 residues. CDR3 protein: CASSSHLSTGFYEQYF. CDR3 nucleotides: TGTGCCAGCAGTTCCCACCTCTCGACAGGGTTTTACGAGCAGTACTTC.

The chain uses TRBV7-2 and TRBJ2-7; 10 nucleotides line up with TRBD2. The CDR3 is 13 amino acids. The trim removed 3 bases at V and 7 bases at J, leaving 3 bases unmatched. Per the germline V gene, CDR1 is SGHTA and CDR2 is FQGNSA. The CDR3 sequence is CASSLGLAREQYF. CDR3 bases: TGTGCCAGCAGCTTGGGACTAGCGAGGGAGCAGTACTTC. The complete variable domain, with remaining parts taken from reference TRBV7-2 and TRBJ2-7, reads GAGVSQSPSNKVTEKGKDVELRCDPISGHTALYWYRQSLGQGLEFLIYFQGNSAPDKSGLPSDRFSAERTGGSVSTLTIQRTQQEDSAVYLCASSLGLAREQYFGPGTRLTVT.

Remarks on this clone: Other DNA sequences in the same sample also yield this CDR3. The genes are TRBV4-3 and TRBJ1-5; D not resolved. Trimming removed 0 bases at V and 4 bases at J, with 4 bases between. CDR1 and CDR2 (germline): LGHNA, YSLEER. The CDR3 runs 13 residues. CDR3 coding DNA: TGCGCCAGCAGCCAAGACAGGAATCAGCCCCAGCATTTT. It specifies CASSQDRNQPQHF.

The V and J genes are TRBV6-6 and TRBJ1-6, with D perhaps matching TRBD1 (6 bases). The CDR3 totals 14 residues. Germline V lookup: CDR1 MNHNY, CDR2 SVGAGI (reference sequence). V was trimmed by 6 bases and J by 6 bases, leaving 12 bases between them. The CDR3 bases are TGTGCCAGCAGCCCTCAGGGGTCTAATTCACCCCTCCACTTT. Translation gives CASSPQGSNSPLHF.

The chain couples TRBV6-4 to TRBJ1-1; the D gene is possibly TRBD1 (5 bases). Germline CDR1 reads MRHNA; CDR2 reads SNTAGT. This CDR3 contains 19 residues. The V and J ends lost 0 bases and 1 base respectively, with 21 bases between them. The DNA of the CDR3 is TGTGCCAGCAGTGACTCGAGTCGGTTGCAGAGGGACTGGAACACTGAAGCTTTCTTT. It is translated as CASSDSSRLQRDWNTEAFF.

The rearrangement links TRBV19 to TRBJ1-1; 9 positions match TRBD1. After removal of 5 bases from V and 5 bases from J, the junction contained 9 bases not matched to a gene. The germline V gene encodes CDR1 LNHDA and CDR2 SQIVND (reference sequence). The CDR3 extends over 15 amino acids. The DNA of the CDR3 is TGTGCCAGTAGTTCCACAGGGGGCGCAGGGACTGAAGCTTTCTTT. Translating it yields CASSSTGGAGTEAFF.

Concerning this clone itself: The sample has other DNA sequences that encode this CDR3 too. J is TRBJ1-2 and V is TRBV12-3 or TRBV12-4; possible D gene TRBD1, 5 bases. The CDR3 loop spans 11 amino acids. Trimming removed 6 bases from V and 8 bases from J, with 10 bases in between. CDR3 sequence (DNA): TGTGCCAGCAGCCTCGGGGGAGGCTACACCTTC. This encodes CASSLGGGYTF.

The chain uses TRBV5-1 and TRBJ2-3, with TRBD1 matching over 7 bases. CDR3 length: 15 residues. V trimming: 3 bases; J trimming: 2 bases; junction bases outside the gene matches: 6. The V gene's germline CDR1 is SGHRS and CDR2 YFSETQ. CDR3 in amino acids: CASSSTGIATDTQYF. For the CDR3, the DNA is TGCGCCAGCAGCTCGACAGGGATTGCCACAGATACGCAGTATTTT.

This clone was found a few times. V usage is TRBV7-9 and J usage is TRBJ2-7, with a possible D match to TRBD2 (5 bases). CDR3 length equals 13 residues. V was cut by 5 bases and J by 6 bases, with 14 bases left in between. Germline loops: CDR1 SEHNR, CDR2 FQNEAQ (reference sequence). This CDR3 reads CASSVSGESEQYF. CDR3 nucleotides: TGTGCCAGCAGCGTGTCTGGGGAGAGCGAGCAGTACTTC.

V usage is TRBV3-1 (or the pseudogene TRBV3-2) and J usage is TRBJ1-6; 7 bases match TRBD1. The V gene end was trimmed by 5 bases and the J gene end by 7 bases; junction bases not matched to a gene: 5. The CDR3 is 14 residues long. Germline V lookup: CDR1 LGHDT, CDR2 YNNKEL (reference sequence). In DNA form, the CDR3 reads TGTGCCAGCAGCGACCCAGGGGGAAATTCACCCCTCCACTTT. Protein: CASSDPGGNSPLHF.

This rearrangement joins TRBV19 to TRBJ2-7; 8 bases match TRBD2. Losses at the gene ends were 4 bases for V and 2 bases for J; bases not matched to a gene: 7. CDR3 length equals 15 residues. Germline CDR1 is LNHDA and CDR2 is SQIVND (reference sequence). The chain's CDR3 is CASSTTSGRTYEQYF. As DNA, the CDR3 is TGTGCCAGTAGTACAACTAGCGGCAGAACCTACGAGCAGTACTTC.

The chain carries TRBV20-1 and TRBJ1-2; possible D gene TRBD1, 6 bases. In germline, CDR1 is DFQATT, CDR2 SNEGSKA (reference sequence). Between the trimmed V and J ends, which lost 3 bases and 3 bases, there was a span of 14 bases. The length of the CDR3 is 14 residues. The CDR3 DNA reads TGCAGTGCTAGTCAAGGGACATCTTACTATGGCTACACCTTC. Residues: CSASQGTSYYGYTF.

This sequence joins TRBV11-3 and TRBJ2-2; 7 bases agree with TRBD2. The V segment lost 5 bases and the J segment 6 bases; nucleotides outside the gene matches: 9. The CDR3 runs 15 residues. CDR1 SGHNT and CDR2 YENEEA come from the germline V gene. CDR3 amino acids: CASSPTGGGAGELFF. CDR3 coding DNA: TGTGCCAGCAGCCCCACCGGGGGAGGGGCCGGGGAGCTGTTTTTT.

The CDR3 loop reads CASSLVGQGRETQYF. The DNA for the CDR3 is TGTGCCAGCAGTCTAGTGGGGCAGGGTCGAGAGACCCAGTACTTC. The rearrangement uses TRBV27 and TRBJ2-5; weak D call: TRBD1 (5 bases). The CDR3 has 15 amino acids. Between the trimmed V and J ends, which lost 5 bases and 4 bases, there was a span of 17 bases. In germline, CDR1 is MNHEY, CDR2 SMNVEV (reference sequence).

The V call is TRBV3-1 (or the pseudogene TRBV3-2), the J call TRBJ2-7; tentatively, D is TRBD1 (5 bases). The CDR3 is 11 residues long. CDR1 and CDR2 from the germline V gene are LGHDT and YNNKEL (reference sequence). V lost 4 bases to trimming and J lost 6 bases, with 7 bases between them. The CDR3 reads CASSRQTEQYF. The CDR3 DNA reads as TGTGCCAGCAGCCGACAGACCGAGCAGTACTTC.

The rearrangement joins TRBV5-1 to TRBJ1-1; D ambiguous. The CDR3 has 15 residues. V was pared by 0 bases and J by 0 bases, with 9 bases between. CDR1 and CDR2 from the germline V gene are SGHRS and YFSETQ. The CDR3 here is CASSLEPGLNTEAFF. The CDR3 coding sequence is TGCGCCAGCAGCTTGGAGCCGGGGTTGAACACTGAAGCTTTCTTT.

The V gene is TRBV6-2 or TRBV6-3, the J gene TRBJ2-1; 9 nucleotides match TRBD2. Germline loops: CDR1 MNHEY, CDR2 SVGEGT. This CDR3 has 15 amino acids. With V trimmed by 6 bases and J by 4 bases, 7 bases remained unmatched. CDR3 in DNA: TGTGCCAGCAGCTCCGGGACTAGCCGATACAATGAGCAGTTCTTC. Amino acid sequence: CASSSGTSRYNEQFF.

This chain uses TRBV5-1 with TRBJ2-3; 8 bases align to TRBD2. This CDR3 is 17 amino acids long. V trimming: 4 bases; J trimming: 6 bases; junction bases outside the gene matches: 16. The germline V gene has CDR1 SGHRS and CDR2 YFSETQ. CDR3 residues: CASSRGLAGDHGDTQYF. CDR3 DNA: TGCGCCAGCAGCCGGGGGCTAGCGGGCGACCACGGGGATACGCAGTATTTT.

The chain is built from TRBV4-3 and TRBJ2-1, with D possibly being TRBD1 (5 bases). This CDR3 has 14 residues. The germline V gene has CDR1 LGHNA and CDR2 YSLEER. V was trimmed by 0 bases and J by 12 bases, leaving 15 bases between them. The CDR3 spells CASSQEVQARGQFF. The CDR3 DNA is TGCGCCAGCAGCCAAGAGGTACAGGCACGAGGGCAGTTCTTC.

V usage is TRBV4-3 and J usage is TRBJ2-7, with 10 bases that match TRBD2. The CDR3 sequence is 16 residues long. The trim removed 1 base at V and 10 bases at J, leaving 13 bases unmatched. Germline V gives CDR1 LGHNA, CDR2 YSLEER. In DNA, the CDR3 is TGCGCCAGCAGCCAAGCATATAGCGGGGGGCCTCTAGATCAGTACTTC. Its protein product is CASSQAYSGGPLDQYF.

This chain connects TRBV7-9 to TRBJ2-4; TRBD2 agrees at 7 bases. The CDR3 sequence is 14 residues long. Germline trimming cut 7 bases from V and 5 bases from J; bases unmatched to any gene: 8. The germline V gene has CDR1 SEHNR and CDR2 FQNEAQ (reference sequence). CDR3 loop: CASTRAGVENIQYF. CDR3 sequence (DNA): TGTGCCAGCACCCGGGCGGGAGTGGAAAACATTCAGTACTTC.

The V gene is TRBV28, the J gene TRBJ1-2; weak D call: TRBD1 (5 bases). This CDR3 comprises 13 residues. V was trimmed by 6 bases and J by 2 bases, leaving 10 bases between them. Looked up from germline, CDR1 is MDHEN and CDR2 is SYDVKM. The CDR3 loop reads CASRRDLNYGYTF. For the CDR3, the DNA is TGTGCCAGCAGGCGGGACCTAAACTATGGCTACACCTTC.

This clone was observed a few times. The CDR3 loop is CASKRTANTGELFF. In nucleotides, the CDR3 is TGTGCCAGCAAAAGGACAGCGAACACCGGGGAGCTGTTTTTT. The chain is built from TRBV27 and TRBJ2-2; perhaps TRBD1 as D (6 bases). Germline V gene sequence: CDR1 MNHEY, CDR2 SMNVEV (reference sequence). The CDR3 loop spans 14 amino acids. Deletions cut 7 bases from V and 0 bases from J, with 9 bases between.

CDR3 coding DNA: TGCGCCAGCAGCCAAGTTGCAGGGCGGAATGAAGCTTTCTTT. It translates to CASSQVAGRNEAFF. V and J are TRBV4-1 and TRBJ1-1; weak D call: TRBD1 (5 bases). The CDR3 is 14 amino acids. V was pared by 1 base and J by 7 bases, with 13 bases between. CDR1 and CDR2 (germline): MGHRA, YSYEKL.

V usage is TRBV29-1 and J usage is TRBJ2-2; maybe TRBD1 (5 bases). This CDR3 contains 13 residues. The germline V and J ends were trimmed by 3 bases and 3 bases, with 8 bases remaining between them. The germline CDR1 and CDR2 sequences are SQVTM and ANQGSEA. The CDR3 reads CSVDEQDTGELFF. Written as DNA, the CDR3 is TGCAGCGTTGATGAACAGGACACCGGGGAGCTGTTTTTT.

This chain joins TRBV5-1 and TRBJ1-2, with 12 bases aligning to TRBD1. V lost 4 bases to trimming and J lost 7 bases; unmatched junction nucleotides: 5. This CDR3 is 14 amino acids long. CDR1 SGHRS and CDR2 YFSETQ come from the germline V gene. The CDR3 sequence: CASSEGTGGSGYTF. CDR3 nucleotides: TGCGCCAGCAGCGAAGGGACAGGGGGCTCTGGCTACACCTTC.

This chain links TRBV5-6 with TRBJ2-1; 8 bases are shared with TRBD2. The CDR3 consists of 13 residues. Germline CDR1 SGHDT, CDR2 YYEEEE. J was trimmed by 7 bases and V by 1 base; bases with no gene match: 1. CDR3 sequence: CASSLRLANEQFF. The CDR3 DNA is TGTGCCAGCAGCTTGCGACTAGCGAATGAGCAGTTCTTC.

V usage is TRBV11-2 and J usage is TRBJ2-2, with 10 bases fitting TRBD2. After removal of 5 bases from V and 5 bases from J, the junction contained 8 bases not matched to a gene. Germline lookup yields CDR1 SGHAT and CDR2 FQNNGV. The CDR3 runs to 16 residues. The CDR3 DNA reads as TGTGCCAGCAGCCCCCTAGCGGGAGCCGCGACCGGGGAGCTGTTTTTT. Translation: CASSPLAGAATGELFF.

This clone was picked up a small number of times. The rearrangement joins TRBV7-9 to TRBJ2-1; D is undetermined. The CDR3 sequence is 14 residues long. V was cut by 7 bases and J by 1 base, with 11 bases left in between. Germline assignment: CDR1 SEHNR and CDR2 FQNEAQ (reference sequence). The CDR3, as DNA: TGTGCCAGCAACAGAGAGTTTTCCTACAATGAGCAGTTCTTC. Translating it yields CASNREFSYNEQFF.